The clone carrying this T cell receptor (beta chain) was seen many times. The target antigen is unknown. Amplification from RNA transcripts yielded the TCR beta CDR3 regions. RT-PCR was first run with HTBI primers, then multiplex PCR in a second round. TCRdb ran MiXCR on the multiplex PCR reads and lists one entry per CDR3 protein. The sample lists over a million distinct CDR3 sequences; less than 45% were seen once. This record comes from a study of Graves' ophthalmopathy and Graves' hyperthyroidism. Germline V gives CDR1 SGDLS, CDR2 YYNGEE. V was shortened by 4 bases and J by 0 bases, with 11 bases between the two germline ends. The CDR3 has 16 amino acids. Overall study results and limits: In separating ophthalmopathy from stable hyperthyroidism, a 13-signature model achieved roughly 89% sensitivity and around 80% specificity. Sensitivity reached 60% to 71% and specificity roughly 72% when the model predicted ophthalmopathy progression.

The sequencing input was peripheral blood or thyroid tissue (not recorded which). The source is an adult man with Graves' hyperthyroidism. This rearrangement joins TRBV9 to TRBJ1-6, with a tentative D call TRBD1 (6 bases). CDR3 coding DNA: TGTGCCAGCAGCCCGACGGACAGCTCCTATAATTCACCCCTCCACTTT. It translates to CASSPTDSSYNSPLHF.